This T cell receptor beta chain was found in a study of PD-L1 blockade in urothelial cancer. Whole-study context: The patients' atezolizumab therapy, 1,200 mg intravenously every 3 weeks, started in about 2014.

V was clipped by 0 bases and J by 3 bases; unmatched bases: 5. The germline CDR1 and CDR2 sequences are LGHNA and YNFKEQ. The CDR3 is made up of 16 amino acids. Documented time point: pretreatment peripheral blood. Sequenced by immunoSEQ multiplex PCR; TCRdb stores in-frame clones only, minus some. The sample yields under 100,000 clones, around 90% seen once. This chain joins TRBV4-2 and TRBJ2-1; 7 bases align to TRBD1. The sequence was collected from a man aged 55 to 70 with urothelial cancer. The specimen was PBMCs, collected around atezolizumab (anti-PD-L1) treatment. The DNA for the CDR3 is TGTGCCAGCAGCCAAGATCGGGACAGACTCTACAATGAGCAGTTCTTC. Translation gives CASSQDRDRLYNEQFF.